One sample yielded the 8 T cell receptor beta chains listed below, sequenced in a study of immune evolution from preneoplasia to lung adenocarcinoma. Profiled with immunoSEQ multiplex PCR; TCRdb holds only in-frame clones, not every one. The table has 9,200 or so clones, 75% to 90% seen once. The sequenced material came from FFPE minimally invasive lung adenocarcinoma tissue. These receptors all come from an older donor with lung adenocarcinoma.

V usage is TRBV28 and J usage is TRBJ2-2; D gene unclear. The CDR3 sequence is 15 residues long. V gave up 6 bases and J gave up 1 base, with 12 bases separating them. Germline CDR1 MDHEN, CDR2 SYDVKM. The CDR3 nucleotides read TGTGCCAGCAGGCCGGAACTGGGGAACACCGGGGAGCTGTTTTTT. It is translated as CASRPELGNTGELFF.

This clone was recorded once. This chain joins TRBV7-2 and TRBJ2-7, with D perhaps TRBD2 (6 bases). Trimming shortened V by 0 bases and J by 2 bases, and 11 bases separated the two germline ends. Germline V gene lookup returns CDR1 SGHTA and CDR2 FQGNSA. The CDR3 is 15 residues long. CDR3 nucleotide sequence: TGTGCCAGCAGCTTAGCCGGGACTCAAGCCTACGAGCAGTACTTC. Amino acids: CASSLAGTQAYEQYF.

The sample holds one count of this clone. The CDR3 nucleotides read TGTGCCAGCAGCGCCCTTATGGGACTAGCGGGAGAGACCCAGTACTTC. Translating gives CASSALMGLAGETQYF. The V call is TRBV9, the J call TRBJ2-5, with 12 bases that match TRBD2. Per the germline V gene, CDR1 is SGDLS and CDR2 is YYNGEE. Unmatched junction bases numbered 7, after V lost 3 bases and J lost 4 bases. The CDR3 runs 16 residues. The full variable domain, with the rest looked up from reference TRBV9 and TRBJ2-5, is DSGVTQTPKHLITATGQRVTLRCSPRSGDLSVYWYQQSLDQGLQFLIQYYNGEERAKGNILERFSAQQFPDLHSELNLSSLELGDSALYFCASSALMGLAGETQYFGPGTRLLVL.

This clone was seen a single time. The chain uses TRBV14 and TRBJ2-1; D call uncertain. Trimming cost V 2 bases and J 3 bases, with 8 bases left between them. Per germline, CDR1 SGHDN and CDR2 FVKESK. This CDR3 has 14 residues. For the CDR3, the DNA is TGTGCCAGCAGCCAAAGAAGCTTCTACAATGAGCAGTTCTTC. Residues: CASSQRSFYNEQFF.

This clone appeared a few times. This chain connects TRBV6-6 to TRBJ1-4; D is uncertain. CDR3 length: 15 residues. Trimming removed 6 bases at V and 5 bases at J, with 16 bases between. Looked up from germline, CDR1 is MNHNY and CDR2 is SVGAGI (reference sequence). CDR3 protein: CASSPFSTGNEKLFF. The CDR3 DNA follows: TGTGCCAGCAGCCCCTTTTCTACCGGGAATGAAAAACTGTTTTTT.

The chain uses TRBV6-1 and TRBJ2-2, with D hard to call. CDR1 and CDR2 (germline): MNHNS, SASEGT. The CDR3 has 13 amino acids. The germline V and J ends were trimmed by 0 bases and 5 bases, with 4 bases remaining between them. CDR3 DNA sequence: TGTGCCAGCAGTGAAGCGGAGACCGGGGAGCTGTTTTTT. This sequence encodes CASSEAETGELFF.

The rearrangement joins TRBV18 to TRBJ1-4; weak D call: TRBD1 (5 bases). The length of the CDR3 is 16 residues. Trimming shortened V by 6 bases and J by 6 bases, and 20 bases separated the two germline ends. Germline V gives CDR1 KGHSH, CDR2 LQKENI. CDR3 region: CASSPNRRGVDEKLFF. For the CDR3, the DNA is TGTGCCAGCTCTCCTAATCGAAGGGGCGTCGATGAAAAACTGTTTTTT.

The chain uses TRBV10-2 and TRBJ2-1; 7 bases are shared with TRBD2. The CDR3 has 14 residues. Germline CDR1 WSHSY, CDR2 SAAADI. J was trimmed by 9 bases and V by 7 bases; bases with no gene match: 12. CDR3 in DNA: TGCGCCAGCACCACTAGCGCCTTGGTCGGTGAGCAGTTCTTC. Residues: CASTTSALVGEQFF.